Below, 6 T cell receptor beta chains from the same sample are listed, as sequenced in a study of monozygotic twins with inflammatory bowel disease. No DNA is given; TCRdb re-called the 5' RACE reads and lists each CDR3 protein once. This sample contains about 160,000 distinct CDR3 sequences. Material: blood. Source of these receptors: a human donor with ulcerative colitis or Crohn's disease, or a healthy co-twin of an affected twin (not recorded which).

CDR3 region: CASRGSPGETQYF. V is TRBV12-3 or TRBV12-4 and J is TRBJ2-5; the D call of TRBD1 rests on TCRdb alone, since no DNA is present to check it. The CDR3 consists of 13 residues.

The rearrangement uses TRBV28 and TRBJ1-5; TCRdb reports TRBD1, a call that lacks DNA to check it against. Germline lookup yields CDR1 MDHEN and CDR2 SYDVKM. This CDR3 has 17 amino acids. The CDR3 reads CASSSRQGGYSNQPQHF.

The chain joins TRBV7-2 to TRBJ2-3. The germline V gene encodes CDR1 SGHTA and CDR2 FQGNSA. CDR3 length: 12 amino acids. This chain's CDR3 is CASSFRPDTQYF.

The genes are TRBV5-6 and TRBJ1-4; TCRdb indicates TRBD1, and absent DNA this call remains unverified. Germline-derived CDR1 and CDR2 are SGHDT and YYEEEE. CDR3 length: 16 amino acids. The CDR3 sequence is CASSLGQGAINEKLFF.

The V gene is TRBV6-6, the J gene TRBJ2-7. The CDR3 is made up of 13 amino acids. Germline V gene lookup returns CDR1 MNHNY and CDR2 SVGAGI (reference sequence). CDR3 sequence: CASSPGIAYEQYF.

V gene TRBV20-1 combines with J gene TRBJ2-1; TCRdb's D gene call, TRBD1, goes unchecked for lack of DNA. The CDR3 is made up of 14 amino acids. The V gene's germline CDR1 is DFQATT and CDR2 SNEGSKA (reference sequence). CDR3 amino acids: CSAKGQGSYNEQFF.